Listed below are T cell receptor beta chains from one sample, sequenced in a study of breast tumors, draining lymph nodes, adjacent tissues. TCRdb called the multiplex PCR reads again in MiXCR, with one record for every CDR3 protein. The sample holds about 17,000 distinct CDR3 sequences; under 70% are singletons and the top ten take approximately 20%. The sample comprised tumor-adjacent breast tissue. The receptors were sampled from a female donor with breast cancer. Some clones in this sample may be carry-over from other donors' samples. Both conserved end residues are part of each CDR3. The D gene is left open where the match is weak. Clone size is not always given. Where it is, it says once, few, many or a class for expanded clones.

j_call d_call v_call clone_size cdr3_aa cdr3_nt
TRBJ1-2 . TRBV20-1 medium-sized CSARGVWALALVYGYTF TGCAGTGCTAGAGGCGTTTGGGCCCTGGCACTTGTGTATGGCTACACCTTC
TRBJ2-4 . TRBV3-2 many CASSQDFAENGENIQYF TGTGCCAGCAGCCAAGATTTTGCTGAAAACGGGGAAAACATTCAGTACTTC
TRBJ1-4 . TRBV2 . CASIGDLEKLFF TGTGCCAGCATCGGGGATTTGGAAAAACTGTTTTTT
TRBJ1-2 . TRBV6-1 . CASSELQDYGYTF TGTGCCAGCAGTGAACTACAGGACTATGGCTACACCTTC
TRBJ2-2 TRBD2 TRBV10-3 once CAIQAIAGGNTGELFF TGTGCCATCCAGGCTATAGCGGGGGGTAACACCGGGGAGCTGTTTTTT
TRBJ2-3 . TRBV19 . CASRTDRDTDTQYF TGTGCCAGTAGAACCGACAGAGACACAGATACGCAGTATTTT
TRBJ2-2 . TRBV7-2 . CASSLGLHNGELFF TGTGCCAGCAGCTTAGGCCTACATAACGGGGAGCTGTTTTTT
TRBJ2-3 . TRBV9 . CASSVDVANTQYF TGTGCCAGCAGCGTAGATGTGGCGAATACGCAGTATTTT
TRBJ2-3 TRBD1 TRBV7-2 . CASSSTGGEQYF TGTGCCAGCAGCTCGACAGGGGGAGAGCAGTATTTT
TRBJ2-2 . TRBV2 medium-sized CATNRDMNTGELFF TGTGCCACGAACAGGGATATGAACACCGGGGAGCTGTTTTTT
TRBJ1-5 . TRBV19 . CASSRNVDQPQHF TGTGCCAGTAGTAGAAATGTGGATCAGCCCCAGCATTTT
TRBJ1-4 . TRBV6-6 many CASPPGAGGEKLFF TGTGCCAGCCCTCCAGGGGCAGGAGGGGAAAAACTGTTTTTT
TRBJ2-1 . TRBV13 . CASRWGGSNEQFF TGTGCCAGCAGGTGGGGAGGTTCTAATGAGCAGTTCTTC